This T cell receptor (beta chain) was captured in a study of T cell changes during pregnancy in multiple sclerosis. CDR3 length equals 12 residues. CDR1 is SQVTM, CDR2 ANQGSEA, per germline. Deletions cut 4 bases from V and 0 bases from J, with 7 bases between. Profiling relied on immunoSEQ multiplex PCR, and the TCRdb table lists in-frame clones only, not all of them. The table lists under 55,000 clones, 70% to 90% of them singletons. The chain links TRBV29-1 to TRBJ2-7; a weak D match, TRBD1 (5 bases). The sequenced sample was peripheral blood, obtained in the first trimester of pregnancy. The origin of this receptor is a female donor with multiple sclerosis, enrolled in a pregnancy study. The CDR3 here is CSVVTDSYEQYF. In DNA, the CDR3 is TGCAGCGTTGTGACAGACTCCTACGAGCAGTACTTC.